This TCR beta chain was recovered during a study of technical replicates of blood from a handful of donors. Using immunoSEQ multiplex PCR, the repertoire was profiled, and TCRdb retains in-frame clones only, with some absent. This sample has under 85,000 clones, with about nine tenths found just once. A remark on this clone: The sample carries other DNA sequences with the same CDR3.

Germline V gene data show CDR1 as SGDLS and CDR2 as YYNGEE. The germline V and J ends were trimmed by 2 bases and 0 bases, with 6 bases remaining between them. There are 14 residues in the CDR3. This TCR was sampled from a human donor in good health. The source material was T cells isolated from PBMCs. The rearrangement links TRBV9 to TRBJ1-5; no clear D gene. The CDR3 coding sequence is TGTGCCAGCAGCGTGGGAGGTAGCAATCAGCCCCAGCATTTT. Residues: CASSVGGSNQPQHF.